This passage covers 25 T cell receptor beta chains from one sample sequenced in a study of T-cell reconstitution after alpha-beta-depleted transplantation in children. Unique molecular identifiers were incorporated into the prepared TCRbeta library. Using its own MiXCR run on the PCR reads, TCRdb lists one record per CDR3 protein. The data contain 350,000 to 450,000 distinct CDR3 sequences, roughly 22% of them seen just once; the ten biggest clones take up less than 4.5%. The starting material was PBMCs from the stem cell graft donor, obtained from the stem cell graft. These receptors originate from a human donor who donated a stem cell graft to a child with acute myeloid leukemia.

This clonotype was recorded many times. The chain has TRBV20-1 and TRBJ2-4; 7 bases line up with TRBD2. Per germline, CDR1 DFQATT and CDR2 SNEGSKA (reference sequence). This CDR3 is built from 15 residues. Losses at the gene ends were 3 bases for V and 0 bases for J; bases not matched to a gene: 5. CDR3 in DNA: TGCAGTGCTAGCGGGGGGACTCTAGCCAAAAACATTCAGTACTTC. Protein product: CSASGGTLAKNIQYF.

This clonotype turned up a few times. The chain uses TRBV27 and TRBJ1-5; no clear D. The V gene lost 3 bases and the J gene lost 0 bases, with 6 bases spanning the gap. The CDR3 is 14 amino acids. CDR1 and CDR2 (germline): MNHEY, SMNVEV (reference sequence). The CDR3 sequence: CASSLKYSNQPQHF. CDR3 DNA: TGTGCCAGCAGTTTGAAATATAGCAATCAGCCCCAGCATTTT.

This clonotype was found a few times. V and J are TRBV10-3 and TRBJ2-7, with 7 bases aligning to TRBD1. This CDR3 comprises 14 residues. V dropped 4 bases and J dropped 5; count of bases not matched to a gene: 8. Germline V lookup: CDR1 ENHRY, CDR2 SYGVKD. The chain's CDR3 is CAISATGDTHEQYF. The DNA of the CDR3 is TGTGCCATCAGTGCAACAGGGGATACCCACGAGCAGTACTTC.

The chain links TRBV7-9 to TRBJ2-1; unclear D gene. Trimming left V 5 bases short and J 1 base short, with 9 bases between. CDR1 is SEHNR, CDR2 FQNEAQ, per germline (reference sequence). The CDR3 is 14 amino acids. CDR3 in amino acids: CASSHGDSYNEQFF. DNA for the CDR3: TGTGCCAGCAGCCACGGCGATTCCTACAATGAGCAGTTCTTC. Complete variable domain (other parts from reference TRBV7-9 and TRBJ2-1): DTGVSQNPRHKITKRGQNVTFRCDPISEHNRLYWYRQTLGQGPEFLTYFQNEAQLEKSRLLSDRFSAERPKGSFSTLEIQRTEQGDSAMYLCASSHGDSYNEQFFGPGTRLTVL.

This clonotype came up many times. The gene calls are TRBV29-1 and TRBJ2-7; 8 bases are a match to TRBD1. V was pared by 7 bases and J by 6 bases, with 8 bases of the junction left unmatched. CDR3 size: 12 residues. The V gene's germline CDR1 is SQVTM and CDR2 ANQGSEA. CDR3 bases: TGCAGCGCCACGGACAGGGATCCCGAGCAGTACTTC. Translation gives CSATDRDPEQYF.

This clonotype occurred a few times. This sequence joins TRBV12-3 or TRBV12-4 and TRBJ1-2, with D perhaps matching TRBD1 (6 bases). Trimming took off 5 bases at V and 4 bases at J, with 14 bases between the two ends. The CDR3 contains 14 residues. CDR3 residues: CASSPNRAIYGYTF. As DNA, the CDR3 is TGTGCCAGCAGTCCGAACAGGGCAATCTATGGCTACACCTTC.

The chain's CDR3 is CASSERSGSNQPQHF. The CDR3 nucleotides are TGTGCCAGCAGTGAAAGGTCAGGTAGCAATCAGCCCCAGCATTTT. The rearrangement uses TRBV2 and TRBJ1-5, with unresolved D. The V and J ends lost 2 bases and 0 bases respectively, with 8 bases between them. The V gene's germline CDR1 is SNHLY and CDR2 FYNNEI. The CDR3 totals 15 residues.

This clonotype was found many times. The chain combines TRBV12-3 or TRBV12-4 with TRBJ2-5; 13 nucleotides line up with TRBD2. Losses at the gene ends were 10 bases for V and 9 bases for J; bases not matched to a gene: 11. The CDR3 spans 14 residues. The chain's CDR3 is CAIASGTSGTPQYF. Written as DNA, the CDR3 is TGTGCCATCGCCAGTGGGACTAGCGGGACCCCCCAGTACTTC.

This chain uses TRBV20-1 with TRBJ2-1, with 10 positions matching TRBD1. Germline values: CDR1 DFQATT, CDR2 SNEGSKA (reference sequence). CDR3 size: 14 residues. V was pared by 6 bases and J by 5 bases, with 7 bases of the junction left unmatched. CDR3 loop: CSALSGTGDNEQFF. Written as DNA, the CDR3 is TGCAGTGCCCTTTCCGGGACAGGGGACAATGAGCAGTTCTTC.

V is TRBV2 and J is TRBJ2-3; TRBD1 might be the D (5 bases). The CDR3 sequence is 12 residues long. Trimming removed 6 bases from V and 2 bases from J, with 6 bases in between. The germline CDR1 and CDR2 sequences are SNHLY and FYNNEI. CDR3: CASRTDTDTQYF. CDR3 DNA: TGTGCCAGCAGGACAGACACAGATACGCAGTATTTT.

This clonotype was seen a few times. The CDR3 protein is CASSFGTSGRDNEQFF. The CDR3 DNA sequence: TGTGCCAGCAGCTTTGGGACTAGCGGGAGGGACAATGAGCAGTTCTTC. The chain is built from TRBV7-2 and TRBJ2-1; 16 nucleotides line up with TRBD2. Germline V gene data show CDR1 as SGHTA and CDR2 as FQGNSA. Unmatched junction bases numbered 1, after V lost 3 bases and J lost 5 bases. This CDR3 comprises 16 residues.

V is TRBV20-1 and J is TRBJ2-1; D gene uncertain. The CDR3 consists of 12 residues. Trimming took off 6 bases at V and 8 bases at J, with 14 bases between the two ends. Germline V CDR1 and CDR2: DFQATT, SNEGSKA (reference sequence). CDR3 sequence: CSAANRGDEQFF. CDR3 bases: TGCAGTGCAGCAAACCGTGGCGATGAGCAGTTCTTC.

This clonotype was detected a few times. J is TRBJ2-1 and V is TRBV7-2, with 8 nucleotides matching TRBD1. CDR1 SGHTA and CDR2 FQGNSA come from the germline V gene. This CDR3 is 16 amino acids long. The junction had 5 bases not matched to a gene; V was cut back by 2 bases and J by 2 bases. The CDR3 sequence: CASSLWTGWPYNEQFF. The CDR3 DNA sequence: TGTGCCAGCAGCTTATGGACAGGGTGGCCCTACAATGAGCAGTTCTTC.

This chain uses TRBV11-2 with TRBJ1-1; D possibly corresponds to TRBD1 (6 bases). V dropped 6 bases and J dropped 3 bases, with 14 bases sitting between them. This CDR3 comprises 14 residues. Germline V gene sequence: CDR1 SGHAT, CDR2 FQNNGV. CDR3 in DNA: TGTGCCAGCAGATCCAGGGGTGAGGACACTGAAGCTTTCTTT. Translating it yields CASRSRGEDTEAFF.

The chain combines TRBV18 with TRBJ2-1; 7 nucleotides match TRBD1. After removal of 3 bases from V and 2 bases from J, the junction contained 10 bases not matched to a gene. The CDR3 covers 17 residues. Germline assignment: CDR1 KGHSH and CDR2 LQKENI. The CDR3 DNA sequence: TGTGCCAGCTCACCGACAACAGGGGAACTAGCCTACAATGAGCAGTTCTTC. Protein: CASSPTTGELAYNEQFF.

This clonotype was detected only a few times. The rearrangement uses TRBV7-8 and TRBJ2-1, with TRBD2 identical over 13 bases. Germline CDR1 SGHVS, CDR2 FQNEAQ. The CDR3 runs to 18 residues. J was trimmed by 6 bases and V by 5 bases; bases with no gene match: 13. CDR3 residues: CASSGGKLAGGPFNEQFF. CDR3 nucleotides: TGTGCCAGCAGCGGGGGCAAACTAGCGGGAGGGCCCTTCAATGAGCAGTTCTTC.

This chain links TRBV7-2 with TRBJ2-7, with D unclear. CDR1 and CDR2 (germline): SGHTA, FQGNSA. The CDR3 is 13 amino acids. The V end lost 6 bases, the J end lost 2 bases, and 11 bases lay between the germline ends. The CDR3 DNA sequence: TGTGCCAGCAGTTCCAGTGCAGCCTACGAGCAGTACTTC. Protein product: CASSSSAAYEQYF.

The CDR3 protein is CASSYQDRGRISHGYTF. The CDR3 nucleotides are TGTGCCAGCAGTTACCAGGACAGGGGGCGTATTTCGCATGGCTACACCTTC. The chain links TRBV6-5 to TRBJ1-2, with 11 bases matching TRBD1. The CDR3 is made up of 17 amino acids. V trimming: 2 bases; J trimming: 6 bases; junction bases outside the gene matches: 11. The germline gives CDR1 MNHEY, CDR2 SVGAGI.

V usage is TRBV7-6 and J usage is TRBJ2-3; D is unresolved. Germline values: CDR1 SGHVS, CDR2 FNYEAQ. Trimming shortened V by 1 base and J by 2 bases, and 13 bases separated the two germline ends. This CDR3 region has 16 residues. The DNA of the CDR3 is TGTGCCAGCAGCTTAGTACAAGCCGGCCTCACAGATACGCAGTATTTT. Its protein is CASSLVQAGLTDTQYF.

The J gene is TRBJ2-6, the V gene TRBV12-3 or TRBV12-4, with unresolved D. The CDR3 is 14 amino acids. V shed 3 bases and J shed 6 bases, with 9 bases lying between them. The CDR3 protein is CASSLDPKANVLTF. The DNA of the CDR3 is TGTGCCAGCAGTTTGGACCCCAAGGCCAACGTCCTGACTTTC.

This clonotype showed up just a few times. The chain couples TRBV11-1 to TRBJ2-1; 7 bases are a match to TRBD1. Looked up from germline, CDR1 is SGHAT and CDR2 is FQDESV (reference sequence). This CDR3 is built from 14 residues. V shed 5 bases, J shed 1 base, and the junction held 2 bases outside the gene matches. The DNA for the CDR3 is TGTGCCAGCAGCCAGGGACAGTCCTACAATGAGCAGTTCTTC. This gives the protein CASSQGQSYNEQFF.

V is TRBV7-9 and J is TRBJ1-1, with D perhaps matching TRBD1 (6 bases). V lost 8 bases to trimming and J lost 4 bases, with 20 bases between them. The CDR3 is 15 amino acids. Germline V gene sequence: CDR1 SEHNR, CDR2 FQNEAQ (reference sequence). DNA of the CDR3: TGTGCCAGCGGCGATGGACAGTCAGAAGGCACTGAAGCTTTCTTT. Protein sequence: CASGDGQSEGTEAFF.

The chain joins TRBV12-3 or TRBV12-4 to TRBJ2-1; 7 bases are a match to TRBD2. The CDR3 length is 16 residues. Losses at the gene ends were 5 bases for V and 4 bases for J; bases not matched to a gene: 11. CDR3 DNA: TGTGCCAGCAGTCCCATAGCGGGCACCTCTTACAATGAGCAGTTCTTC. Translated: CASSPIAGTSYNEQFF.

This clonotype appeared many times. The chain has TRBV7-2 and TRBJ2-1, with no clear D. CDR1 and CDR2 from the germline V gene are SGHTA and FQGNSA. The CDR3 spans 16 residues. The V end lost 2 bases, the J end lost 0 bases, and 11 bases lay between the germline ends. The CDR3 region is CASSLSVFSSYNEQFF. The CDR3 DNA reads TGTGCCAGCAGCTTATCGGTCTTTAGCTCCTACAATGAGCAGTTCTTC.

This clonotype appeared many times. The V and J genes are TRBV4-1 and TRBJ2-5, with a tentative D call TRBD2 (5 bases). CDR1 MGHRA and CDR2 YSYEKL come from the germline V gene. Trimming took off 0 bases at V and 5 bases at J, with 7 bases between the two ends. This CDR3 comprises 13 residues. The CDR3: CASSQEEVETQYF. In DNA form, the CDR3 reads TGCGCCAGCAGCCAAGAGGAGGTGGAGACCCAGTACTTC.